The 21 T cell receptor beta chains below were found in one sample sequenced in a study of cytomegalovirus exposure and HLA in healthy donors. The PCR employed 60 Vbeta primers together with 13 Jbeta primers. Sequenced by immunoSEQ multiplex PCR; TCRdb stores in-frame clones only, minus some. The sample has 65,000 to 85,000 clones; around 10% are singletons. The sequenced sample consisted of PBMCs. All receptors derive from a man in his sixties in good health and CMV-seropositive.

This clone was seen only a few times. The chain employs TRBV7-3 and TRBJ2-1; weak D call: TRBD2 (6 bases). With 6 bases removed from V and 7 bases from J, the gap between germline ends came to 19 bases. Germline-derived CDR1 and CDR2 are SGHTA and FQGTGA. CDR3 length: 15 amino acids. CDR3 DNA sequence: TGTGCCAGCAGTCCCGGGACGGGGGTGGCAAATGAGCAGTTCTTC. Its protein is CASSPGTGVANEQFF.

The CDR3 DNA is TGTGCCAGCAGCTTAGACAACTCCTACAATGAGCAGTTCTTC. This sequence encodes CASSLDNSYNEQFF. The chain carries TRBV11-3 and TRBJ2-1; D is ambiguous. The CDR3 contains 14 residues. Trimming took off 0 bases at V and 0 bases at J, with 3 bases between the two ends. CDR1 and CDR2 (germline): SGHNT, YENEEA.

This clone was counted between two and nine times. The genes are TRBV6-5 and TRBJ2-7; tentatively, D is TRBD2 (6 bases). The germline V gene encodes CDR1 MNHEY and CDR2 SVGAGI. V was trimmed by 5 bases and J by 1 base, leaving 12 bases between them. The length of the CDR3 is 14 residues. In DNA, the CDR3 is TGTGCCAGCAGTCGTTCCGGGGGTTCCTACGAGCAGTACGTC. Amino acid sequence: CASSRSGGSYEQYV.

Only a few counts were recorded for this clone. This chain links TRBV4-1 with TRBJ2-1; 12 positions match TRBD2. The V and J ends lost 3 bases and 9 bases, in that order; junction bases with no gene match: 12. The CDR3 length is 17 residues. The germline CDR1 and CDR2 sequences are MGHRA and YSYEKL. The DNA of the CDR3 is TGCGCCAGCAGCCAGGACGGCCTAGCGGGAGGGCATAGTGAGCAGTTCTTC. Translation: CASSQDGLAGGHSEQFF.

This clone was seen a handful of times. The chain is built from TRBV5-8 and TRBJ1-2; D is undetermined. There are 11 residues in the CDR3. Germline-derived CDR1 and CDR2 are SGHTS and YDEGEE. V shed 3 bases and J shed 5 bases, with 5 bases lying between them. The CDR3: CASSSGYGYTF. In DNA, the CDR3 is TGTGCCAGCAGCTCGGGGTATGGCTACACCTTC. The complete variable domain, with remaining parts taken from reference TRBV5-8 and TRBJ1-2, reads EAGVTQSPTHLIKTRGQQATLRCSPISGHTSVYWYQQALGLGLQFLLWYDEGEERNRGNFPPRFSGRQFPNYSSELNVNALELEDSALYLCASSSGYGYTFGSGTRLTVV.

The chain combines TRBV6-1 with TRBJ2-7; D is perhaps TRBD1 (5 bases). The CDR3 consists of 14 residues. Deletions cut 2 bases from V and 3 bases from J, with 11 bases between. The V gene's germline CDR1 is MNHNS and CDR2 SASEGT. CDR3 sequence (DNA): TGTGCCAGCAGTGAACCGAGACAGAGCTACGAGCAGTACGTC. It translates to CASSEPRQSYEQYV.

The V gene is TRBV5-4, the J gene TRBJ2-1, with 12 bases lining up with TRBD2. This CDR3 contains 16 residues. The germline V gene has CDR1 SGHNT and CDR2 YYREEE (reference sequence). The junction had 8 bases not matched to a gene; V was cut back by 3 bases and J by 7 bases. The CDR3 sequence: CASSSRLAGGGNEQFF. The DNA for the CDR3 is TGTGCCAGCAGCTCCCGGCTAGCGGGAGGGGGGAATGAGCAGTTCTTC.

CDR3 region: CASSRGDTQYF. CDR3 bases: TGTGCCAGCAGTAGAGGAGATACGCAGTATTTT. This sequence joins TRBV6-1 and TRBJ2-3; D gene uncertain. CDR1 and CDR2 from the germline V gene are MNHNS and SASEGT. V lost 5 bases and J 5 bases, leaving 5 bases between the germline ends. The CDR3 loop spans 11 amino acids.

This clone was counted a few times. The V and J genes are TRBV19 and TRBJ2-7, with TRBD1 identical over 8 bases. Germline V gives CDR1 LNHDA, CDR2 SQIVND (reference sequence). The junction had 12 bases not matched to a gene; V was cut back by 5 bases and J by 0 bases. There are 17 residues in the CDR3. Here the CDR3 reads CASSPGTGIPSSYEQYF. CDR3 nucleotide sequence: TGTGCCAGTAGTCCGGGGACAGGAATACCGAGCTCCTACGAGCAGTACTTC.

This clone was seen more than once but under ten times. V and J are TRBV6-1 and TRBJ2-7, with 7 bases identical to TRBD1. The germline gives CDR1 MNHNS, CDR2 SASEGT. The V and J ends lost 7 bases and 1 base, in that order; junction bases with no gene match: 10. CDR3 size: 15 residues. This CDR3 is CASTLIRQGSYEQYF. The CDR3 region has the DNA TGTGCCAGCACCCTAATAAGACAGGGATCCTACGAGCAGTACTTC.

This clone has only a few counts. The gene calls are TRBV2 and TRBJ1-1; no definite D call. The CDR3 length is 13 residues. Germline loops: CDR1 SNHLY, CDR2 FYNNEI. Trimming took 4 bases from V and 5 from J, leaving 11 bases between them. CDR3 loop: CASSGEVRTEAFF. The CDR3 nucleotides read TGTGCCAGCAGTGGGGAGGTGAGGACTGAAGCTTTCTTT.

The chain has TRBV7-8 and TRBJ2-7, with D possibly TRBD2 on 6 matching bases. The CDR3 loop spans 13 amino acids. In germline, CDR1 is SGHVS, CDR2 FQNEAQ. Trimming pared 1 base from V and 4 bases from J, leaving 8 bases between. In nucleotides, the CDR3 is TGTGCCAGCAGCTTAGGCGGGAATTACGAGCAGTACTTC. It translates to CASSLGGNYEQYF.

This clone was picked up a small number of times. The chain links TRBV11-2 to TRBJ1-1, with a weak D call TRBD1 (5 bases). V lost 7 bases and J 0 bases, leaving 12 bases between the germline ends. This CDR3 is 14 amino acids long. The germline gives CDR1 SGHAT, CDR2 FQNNGV. The chain's CDR3 is CASIRGGVNTEAFF. The DNA for the CDR3 is TGTGCCAGCATCCGGGGGGGTGTGAACACTGAAGCTTTCTTT.

J is TRBJ2-7 and V is TRBV5-1; 9 bases are shared with TRBD1. V shed 3 bases and J 3 bases; nucleotides not matched to a gene: 10. Germline CDR1 reads SGHRS; CDR2 reads YFSETQ. This CDR3 contains 16 residues. The CDR3 bases are TGCGCCAGCAGCTGGGGGACAGGGTCGGGGATCTACGAGCAGTACTTC. It is translated as CASSWGTGSGIYEQYF.

The V and J genes are TRBV18 and TRBJ1-1, with 10 bases aligning to TRBD1. The J segment lost 5 bases and the V segment lost 3 bases, leaving 3 bases of the junction unmatched. The CDR3 covers 14 residues. Germline CDR1 is KGHSH and CDR2 is LQKENI. The CDR3 loop is CASSPTGGETEAFF. The CDR3 DNA follows: TGTGCCAGCTCACCGACAGGGGGCGAGACTGAAGCTTTCTTT.

This clone was counted between two and nine times. The chain uses TRBV5-6 and TRBJ1-5; 10 positions match TRBD1. The CDR3 extends over 15 amino acids. CDR1 and CDR2 (germline): SGHDT, YYEEEE. Trimming at V came to 3 bases and at J to 3 bases, leaving 3 bases not matched to a gene. CDR3 in DNA: TGTGCCAGCAGCTCCGGGACAGGGGTCAATCAGCCCCAGCATTTT. Translation gives CASSSGTGVNQPQHF.

The gene calls are TRBV7-2 and TRBJ2-1; a weak D match, TRBD1 (5 bases). Germline CDR1 and CDR2: SGHTA and FQGNSA. Trimming removed 0 bases at V and 9 bases at J, with 6 bases between. This CDR3 spans 12 amino acids. In DNA, the CDR3 is TGTGCCAGCAGCTTAGCGCAGGGTGAGCAGTTCTTC. Its translation: CASSLAQGEQFF.

In this sample, this clone turned up a few times. The rearrangement links TRBV9 to TRBJ2-7; D may be TRBD1 (5 bases). This CDR3 has 15 amino acids. The V end was cut by 5 bases, the J end by 3 bases, with 18 bases between. In germline, CDR1 is SGDLS, CDR2 YYNGEE. CDR3 sequence (DNA): TGTGCCAGCAGTTTAGGGGTGGACGGAATCTACGAGCAGTACTTC. Protein product: CASSLGVDGIYEQYF.

This chain connects TRBV6-1 to TRBJ1-1; possibly TRBD1 for D (5 bases). CDR1 is MNHNS, CDR2 SASEGT, per germline. The length of the CDR3 is 13 residues. Trimming cost V 6 bases and J 3 bases, with 11 bases left between them. The CDR3 loop reads CASRQTVDTEAFF. The DNA for the CDR3 is TGTGCCAGCAGGCAGACAGTTGACACTGAAGCTTTCTTT.

The chain combines TRBV5-6 with TRBJ1-5; TRBD1 might be the D (5 bases). V lost 4 bases, J lost 6 bases, and 17 bases lay in between. Germline CDR1 is SGHDT and CDR2 is YYEEEE. The CDR3 has 15 residues. The CDR3 coding sequence is TGTGCCAGCAGCCCCGCGCAGGGTGGCTTTCAGCCCCAGCATTTT. This codes for CASSPAQGGFQPQHF. Based on the CDR3 plus reference TRBV5-6 and TRBJ1-5, the full variable domain is DAGVTQSPTHLIKTRGQQVTLRCSPKSGHDTVSWYQQALGQGPQFIFQYYEEEERQRGNFPDRFSGHQFPNYSSELNVNALLLGDSALYLCASSPAQGGFQPQHFGDGTRLSIL.

A few counts support this clone. The chain uses TRBV30 and TRBJ1-5; 8 positions agree with TRBD1. Germline loops: CDR1 GTSNPN, CDR2 SVGIG (reference sequence). J lost 1 base, V lost 1 base, and 9 bases had no gene match. The CDR3 sequence is 17 residues long. The CDR3 loop reads CAWSGGQTGVSNQPQHF. The DNA for the CDR3 is TGTGCCTGGAGTGGAGGGCAGACAGGGGTGAGCAATCAGCCCCAGCATTTT.